This passage covers 8 T cell receptor beta chains from one sample sequenced in a study of T cell responses to AZD1222 COVID-19 vaccine. The data were produced by immunoSEQ multiplex PCR, yet TCRdb's version contains in-frame clones alone and is incomplete. The table has approximately 190,000 clones, approximately 94% seen once; the top ten hold 3.6%. The sample here was peripheral blood, taken 28 days after the second dose of the MenACWY control vaccine. The receptor set was obtained from an adult who received the MenACWY meningococcal vaccine as a control.

V is TRBV10-2 and J is TRBJ2-2, with 12 bases aligning to TRBD2. Germline CDR1 reads WSHSY; CDR2 reads SAAADI. The junction had 5 bases not matched to a gene; V was cut back by 8 bases and J by 7 bases. The CDR3 loop spans 14 amino acids. The CDR3 DNA follows: TGCGCCAGCCGACTAGCGGGAGCTGACGGGGAGCTGTTTTTT. As protein: CASRLAGADGELFF.

This chain connects TRBV12-3 or TRBV12-4 to TRBJ2-1; D ambiguous. V shed 3 bases and J shed 7 bases, with 10 bases lying between them. This CDR3 is built from 13 residues. This CDR3 is CASSFFSGNEQFF. In DNA, the CDR3 is TGTGCCAGCAGTTTCTTTTCCGGGAATGAGCAGTTCTTC.

This chain uses TRBV27 with TRBJ2-1, with 9 bases that match TRBD1. Trimming cost V 5 bases and J 3 bases; bases outside gene matches: 8. Germline CDR1 and CDR2: MNHEY and SMNVEV (reference sequence). The CDR3 spans 16 residues. The CDR3, as DNA: TGTGCCAGCAGTATAGGGGTGGACAGGGGCTACAATGAGCAGTTCTTC. As protein: CASSIGVDRGYNEQFF.

The sample holds one count of this clone. The chain uses TRBV18 and TRBJ2-3; D call uncertain. Per germline, CDR1 KGHSH and CDR2 LQKENI. V lost 1 base and J lost 6, with 14 bases in between. The CDR3 is made up of 15 amino acids. The CDR3 bases are TGTGCCAGCTCACCACGACCCTATTATGCGGATACGCAGTATTTT. Encoded protein: CASSPRPYYADTQYF.

V and J are TRBV27 and TRBJ2-7, with D tentatively TRBD2 (5 bases). The CDR3 sequence is 14 residues long. Looked up from germline, CDR1 is MNHEY and CDR2 is SMNVEV (reference sequence). V lost 3 bases, J lost 2 bases, and 11 bases lay in between. The CDR3 region has the DNA TGTGCCAGCAGTTTCTCCGGGGTAACCTACGAGCAGTACTTC. Translated, it gives CASSFSGVTYEQYF.

The chain carries TRBV2 and TRBJ2-1; 10 positions match TRBD2. CDR1 and CDR2 from the germline V gene are SNHLY and FYNNEI. The trim removed 6 bases at V and 9 bases at J, leaving 11 bases unmatched. This CDR3 has 15 amino acids. The CDR3: CASRAPSGSVAEQFF. CDR3 nucleotides: TGTGCCAGCAGGGCCCCTAGCGGGAGTGTCGCTGAGCAGTTCTTC.

The V call is TRBV24-1, the J call TRBJ2-7, with 7 positions matching TRBD2. Germline CDR1 and CDR2: KGHDR and SFDVKD. CDR3 length equals 13 residues. V dropped 5 bases and J dropped 3; count of bases not matched to a gene: 3. Here the CDR3 reads CATSAGGGYEQYF. CDR3 nucleotides: TGTGCCACCAGTGCGGGGGGTGGCTACGAGCAGTACTTC.

The chain combines TRBV2 with TRBJ1-3; 9 nucleotides match TRBD1. Germline V gene lookup returns CDR1 SNHLY and CDR2 FYNNEI. The CDR3 totals 16 residues. V was clipped by 3 bases and J by 4 bases; unmatched bases: 7. The CDR3 DNA reads TGTGCCAGCAGTGATCCGGGACAGGGATCGGGAAACACCATATATTTT. Its protein product is CASSDPGQGSGNTIYF.